This TCR beta chain was captured by sequencing in a study of blood T cell repertoires in COVID-19. About the research overall: PBMCs, B-cell-depleted T cells, or T cells provided the cDNA or gDNA that made up the material.

The germline V gene encodes CDR1 SGDLS and CDR2 YYNGEE. V was clipped by 4 bases and J by 2 bases; unmatched bases: 6. The CDR3 has 15 residues. Symptom resolution, clearance, or two negative PCRs marked the recovered donors of Cohort 3. Original processing notes: Amplification from reference gene primers served as the basis for estimated nucleated cell counts. This table comes from immunoSEQ multiplex PCR, and its TCRdb copy is limited to in-frame clones, with some not included. That table gives V, J and clone size, and the DNA gave D and trimming. The sample has 250,000 to 350,000 clones; about 87% are singletons.

The chain combines TRBV9 with TRBJ1-5; 7 bases agree with TRBD1. The TCR comes from a woman aged 18-29 years who had recovered from COVID-19. Sequenced sample: PBMCs or T cells enriched from blood (not recorded which). The CDR3 reads CASSPQGWGNQPQHF. The CDR3 coding sequence is TGTGCCAGCAGCCCACAGGGGTGGGGCAATCAGCCCCAGCATTTT. Full variable domain (missing parts from reference TRBV9 and TRBJ1-5): DSGVTQTPKHLITATGQRVTLRCSPRSGDLSVYWYQQSLDQGLQFLIQYYNGEERAKGNILERFSAQQFPDLHSELNLSSLELGDSALYFCASSPQGWGNQPQHFGDGTRLSIL.